One and the same sample provided the 3 T cell receptor beta chains below, sequenced in a study of cytomegalovirus exposure and HLA in healthy donors. The PCR ran on 60 Vbeta and 13 Jbeta primers. TCRdb's copy holds only in-frame clones and misses some; the assay was immunoSEQ multiplex PCR. The profile covers some 270,000 clones, with approximately 91% appearing a single time and about 1.5% taken by the ten largest. The sample was PBMCs. The source of these receptors is a girl aged 2-9 years in good health and CMV-seronegative.

This clone was recorded only once. This sequence joins TRBV13 and TRBJ2-2, with 11 bases fitting TRBD2. Germline-derived CDR1 and CDR2 are PRHDT and FYEKMQ (reference sequence). V lost 4 bases, J lost 4 bases, and 5 bases stayed unmatched. The CDR3 runs to 16 residues. The CDR3 here is CASSSVAGGGTGELFF. The CDR3 bases are TGTGCCAGCAGCTCCGTAGCGGGAGGGGGCACCGGGGAGCTGTTTTTT.

The V call is TRBV7-8, the J call TRBJ2-5; D perhaps matches TRBD2 (6 bases). With the DNA end fitting TRBJ2-7 better, the J assignment may be wrong. CDR1 SGHVS and CDR2 FQNEAQ come from the germline V gene. The length of the CDR3 is 14 residues. The CDR3 DNA follows: TGTGCCAGCAGCACCCGGGACTCCCTCTACGAGCAGTACTTC. It encodes CASSTRDSLYEQYF.

V and J are TRBV5-1 and TRBJ2-3, with 9 bases aligning to TRBD2. This CDR3 is built from 16 residues. V trimming: 1 base; J trimming: 0 bases; junction bases outside the gene matches: 3. Per the germline V gene, CDR1 is SGHRS and CDR2 is YFSETQ. CDR3 in amino acids: CASSLWGLASTDTQYF. CDR3 in DNA: TGCGCCAGCAGCTTGTGGGGACTAGCTAGCACAGATACGCAGTATTTT.